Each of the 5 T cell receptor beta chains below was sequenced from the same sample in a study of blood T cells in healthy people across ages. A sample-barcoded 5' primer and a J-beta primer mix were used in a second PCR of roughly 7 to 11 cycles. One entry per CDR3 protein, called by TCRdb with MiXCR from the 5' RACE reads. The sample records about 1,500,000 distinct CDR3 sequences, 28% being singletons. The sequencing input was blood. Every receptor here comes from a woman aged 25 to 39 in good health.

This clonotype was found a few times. CDR3 protein: CASSISGTGSSYEQYF. CDR3 nucleotide sequence: TGTGCCAGCAGCATCTCCGGGACAGGGAGCTCCTACGAGCAGTACTTC. The chain joins TRBV9 to TRBJ2-7; 9 bases are shared with TRBD1. This CDR3 spans 16 amino acids. Germline-derived CDR1 and CDR2 are SGDLS and YYNGEE. V trimming: 4 bases; J trimming: 0 bases; junction bases outside the gene matches: 8. Filled out from reference TRBV9 and TRBJ2-7, the complete variable domain reads DSGVTQTPKHLITATGQRVTLRCSPRSGDLSVYWYQQSLDQGLQFLIQYYNGEERAKGNILERFSAQQFPDLHSELNLSSLELGDSALYFCASSISGTGSSYEQYFGPGTRLTVT.

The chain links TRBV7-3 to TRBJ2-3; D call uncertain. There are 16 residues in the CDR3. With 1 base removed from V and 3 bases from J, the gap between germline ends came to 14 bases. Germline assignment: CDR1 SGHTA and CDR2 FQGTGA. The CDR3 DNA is TGTGCCAGCAGCTTAATGGGCCCCACGGCGACAGATACGCAGTATTTT. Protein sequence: CASSLMGPTATDTQYF.

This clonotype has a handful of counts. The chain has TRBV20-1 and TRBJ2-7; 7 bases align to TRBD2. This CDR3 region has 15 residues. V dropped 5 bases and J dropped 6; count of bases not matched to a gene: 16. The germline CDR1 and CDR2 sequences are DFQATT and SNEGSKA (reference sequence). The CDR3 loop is CSAVRSSGSTFEQYF. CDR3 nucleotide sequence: TGCAGTGCTGTGCGTAGTAGCGGGTCCACGTTCGAGCAGTACTTC.

The CDR3 sequence is CASRETVSETQYF. The CDR3 DNA is TGTGCCAGCAGAGAGACAGTCTCAGAGACCCAGTACTTC. The V call is TRBV6-6, the J call TRBJ2-5, with D tentatively TRBD1 (5 bases). CDR1 and CDR2 from the germline V gene are MNHNY and SVGAGI (reference sequence). Trimming cost V 6 bases and J 4 bases, with 12 bases left between them. The CDR3 is 13 amino acids.

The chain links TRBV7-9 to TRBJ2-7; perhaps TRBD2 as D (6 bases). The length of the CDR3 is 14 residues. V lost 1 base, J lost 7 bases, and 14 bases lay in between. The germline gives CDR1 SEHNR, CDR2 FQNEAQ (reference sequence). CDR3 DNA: TGTGCCAGCAGCTTAGGCGGGGTAGTGAATGAGCAGTACTTC. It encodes CASSLGGVVNEQYF. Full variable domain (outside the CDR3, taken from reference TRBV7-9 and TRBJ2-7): DTGVSQNPRHKITKRGQNVTFRCDPISEHNRLYWYRQTLGQGPEFLTYFQNEAQLEKSRLLSDRFSAERPKGSFSTLEIQRTEQGDSAMYLCASSLGGVVNEQYFGPGTRLTVT.